The source of this T cell receptor beta chain is a study of T-cell reconstitution after alpha-beta-depleted transplantation in children. This clonotype occurred a few times. For TCRbeta, the library was prepared with unique molecular identifiers. TCRdb recomputed calls from the PCR reads with MiXCR, one row per CDR3 protein. Of over 200,000 distinct CDR3 sequences listed, about 9.5% are singletons. V was shortened by 5 bases and J by 3 bases, with 11 bases between the two germline ends. The CDR3 sequence is 14 residues long. The V gene's germline CDR1 is SGHRS and CDR2 YFSETQ. This chain links TRBV5-1 with TRBJ1-4; D possibly corresponds to TRBD1 (5 bases). This sequence originates from a human donor who donated a stem cell graft to a child with acute lymphoblastic leukemia. The sequences come from PBMCs from the stem cell graft donor, collected from the stem cell graft. The CDR3: CASSYQGANEKLFF. In DNA form, the CDR3 reads TGCGCCAGCAGTTACCAGGGAGCTAATGAAAAACTGTTTTTT. The full variable domain, completed using reference TRBV5-1 and TRBJ1-4, is KAGVTQTPRYLIKTRGQQVTLSCSPISGHRSVSWYQQTPGQGLQFLFEYFSETQRNKGNFPGRFSGRQFSNSRSEMNVSTLELGDSALYLCASSYQGANEKLFFGSGTQLSVL.